The present T cell receptor beta chain was sequenced within a study of blood T cell repertoires in COVID-19 (dated by TCRdb to the early 2020s). For context, the study as a whole: Samples from collaborators originated in the United States, Italy and Spain and spanned both the acute and convalescent phases of COVID-19. The material from the prospective study consisted of cDNA or gDNA derived from T cells, B-cell-depleted T cells, or PBMCs. The dataset comprised deeply sampled blood TCRbeta repertoires from subjects exposed to, actively infected with, or recovered from COVID-19. A freely available public database, intended as a resource for researchers studying the immune response to SARS-CoV-2, is where the repertoires were released. The samples were drawn from the first 160 participants of the ongoing ImmuneRACE study and from over a thousand subjects provided by 6 global collaborators. Nearly every sample came with metadata listing a de-identified subject ID, COVID-19 status, age in years and sex. Where available, HLA class I and class II types were obtained from metadata supplied by the sample provider rather than from assay-based typing.

Looking up the germline V gene (reference sequence) yields CDR1 SGHKS and CDR2 YYEKEE. Inclusive of the bounding cysteine and phenylalanine, the CDR3 is 15 residues long. Of the read, only the CDR3 DNA is kept; its 45 bases are in frame from base 1. Compared with germline, V lacks 1 base and J lacks 3 bases; bases without a gene match: 4. Broader findings and caveats from the paper: The quantity of clinical and demographic metadata differed by source and by participant and was supplied without curation.

TCRbeta CDR3 regions were amplified from genomic DNA by means of the immunoSEQ Assay, a bias-controlled multiplex PCR. Per the authors' processing: Nucleated cell counts per sample were estimated from amplification of reference gene primers within the assay. Sequence reads were collapsed and filtered to measure the absolute abundance of every unique TCRbeta CDR3 rearrangement. For each sample, productive Simpson clonality was calculated as the square root of Simpson's diversity index across productive rearrangements. In TCRdb, the immuneACCESS table is reduced to in-frame sequences with V and J assigned. These tables do not hold every clone; where another copy was compared, an unresolved V gene accounts for under half, and the others remain unexplained. V, J and clone size are those of that table, while D and trimming were read from the DNA. This sample is represented by about 220,000 clones; 80% to 90% of them were singletons. In total, the top ten clones hold roughly 14% of the sample.

Participants in the prospective study were aged roughly 18 to 100 years, lived in some 24 United States geographic areas, and enrolled through a virtual design. In the prospective study, participants were assigned to cohorts based on the clinical history participants reported in a screening survey and a study questionnaire. In the prospective study, whole blood, serum and a nasopharyngeal or oropharyngeal swab were collected from each participant by mobile phlebotomists. Prospective study participants could optionally give additional blood draws and questionnaires over an approximately 2-month period. Before DNA extraction, blood samples from the prospective study were shipped at room temperature or frozen. This clone was counted once. Its antigen target is currently unknown. The input lacks base qualities; no much larger clone sits a single base away.

The TCR comes from a woman in her forties or fifties with acute COVID-19. Sequencing input: PBMCs or T cells enriched from blood (not recorded which). This chain is built from TRBV5-5 and TRBJ2-7, with 10 middle bases fitting TRBD2. The CDR3 protein: CASSLSSGRVYEQYF. The DNA sequence follows: TGTGCCAGCAGCTTGAGCAGCGGGAGGGTCTACGAGCAGTACTTC.